Listed here is a single T cell receptor beta chain. Profiling relied on immunoSEQ multiplex PCR, and the TCRdb table lists in-frame clones only, not all of them. The table lists approximately 99,000 clones, around 84% of them singletons. Germline assignment: CDR1 LNHDA and CDR2 SQIVND (reference sequence). CDR3 length: 14 residues. The V and J ends lost 5 bases and 5 bases respectively, with 13 bases between them. This sample was included in a study of blood T cell repertoires in COVID-19. Sample: peripheral blood. The clonotype was recovered from a woman aged 60-75 years in a cohort sampled during active or convalescent COVID-19. The rearrangement links TRBV19 to TRBJ1-3; D is uncertain. The CDR3 here is CASSFSEVRNTIYF. In DNA form, the CDR3 reads TGTGCCAGTAGTTTTTCAGAGGTTAGAAACACCATATATTTT.